This T cell receptor beta chain was captured in a study of response to subunit inactivated influenza vaccine. MiXCR, applied by TCRdb to the RT-PCR reads, yields one record per CDR3 protein. The sample has some 570,000 distinct CDR3 sequences, about 10% seen once. Trimming stripped 1 base from V and 2 bases from J, with 13 bases between. Per the germline V gene, CDR1 is SGHAT and CDR2 is FQNNGV. The CDR3 length is 16 residues. This sample was also put to use in a study of T cells expressing NK-cell markers. From that study: The authors made TCR beta cDNA libraries by 5'RACE template switching. This switching added a universal primer site and UMIs. Investigators obtained TCR beta repertoires from sorted CD3+CD56+NKG2C+, CD3+CD56+NKG2C- and CD3+CD56-NKG2C+ T cells. Seven HCMV-seropositive donors and one seronegative donor made up the eight sequenced donors. CD8+ T cells in over 5 donors included dominant NKG2C+ clonotypes at roughly 1.0-7.0%. The leading position in the CD3+CD56-NKG2C+ fraction of a handful of donors also went to these clonotypes.

The specimen comprised PBMCs from blood, sampled on the day of vaccination. The source is a man aged 45-65 years who received an inactivated influenza vaccine. This chain connects TRBV11-2 to TRBJ2-3, with a weak D call TRBD1 (6 bases). The CDR3 protein is CASSLASRDNTDTQYF. In DNA form, the CDR3 reads TGTGCCAGCAGCTTAGCTTCCAGGGACAACACAGATACGCAGTATTTT.